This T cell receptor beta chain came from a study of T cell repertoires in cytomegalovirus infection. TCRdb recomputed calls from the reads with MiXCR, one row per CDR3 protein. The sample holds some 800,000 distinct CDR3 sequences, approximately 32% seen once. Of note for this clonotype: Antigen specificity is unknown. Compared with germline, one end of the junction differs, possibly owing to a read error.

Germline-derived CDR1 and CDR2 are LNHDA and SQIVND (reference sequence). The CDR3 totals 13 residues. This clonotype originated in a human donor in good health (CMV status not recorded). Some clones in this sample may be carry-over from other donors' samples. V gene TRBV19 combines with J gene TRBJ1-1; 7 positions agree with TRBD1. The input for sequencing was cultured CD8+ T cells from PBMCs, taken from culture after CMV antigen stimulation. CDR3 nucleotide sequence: TGTGTCAGTAGGGGGCACGTGGGGCTTGAAGCTTTCTTT. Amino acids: CVSRGHVGLEAFF.